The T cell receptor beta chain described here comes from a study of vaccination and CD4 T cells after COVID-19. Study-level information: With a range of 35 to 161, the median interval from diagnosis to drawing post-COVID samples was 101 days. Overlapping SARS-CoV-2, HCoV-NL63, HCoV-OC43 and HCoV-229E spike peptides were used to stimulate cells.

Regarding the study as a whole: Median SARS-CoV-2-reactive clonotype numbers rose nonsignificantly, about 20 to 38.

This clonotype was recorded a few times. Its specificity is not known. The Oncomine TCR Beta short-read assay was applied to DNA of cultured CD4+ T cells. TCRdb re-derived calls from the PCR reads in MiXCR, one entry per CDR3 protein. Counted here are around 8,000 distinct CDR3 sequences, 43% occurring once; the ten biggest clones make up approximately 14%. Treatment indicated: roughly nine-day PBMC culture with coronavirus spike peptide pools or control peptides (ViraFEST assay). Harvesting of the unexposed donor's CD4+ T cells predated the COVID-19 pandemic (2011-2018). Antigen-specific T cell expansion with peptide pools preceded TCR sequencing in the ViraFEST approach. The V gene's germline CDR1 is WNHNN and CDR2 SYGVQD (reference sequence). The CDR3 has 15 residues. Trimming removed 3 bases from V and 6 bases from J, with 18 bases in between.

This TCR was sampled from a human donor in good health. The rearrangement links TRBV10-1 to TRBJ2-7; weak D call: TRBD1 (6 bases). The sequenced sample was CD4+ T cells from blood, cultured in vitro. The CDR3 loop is CASSDSKQGGREQYF. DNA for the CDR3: TGCGCCAGCAGTGATTCCAAACAGGGTGGGCGCGAGCAGTACTTC.